What follows are 23 T cell receptor beta chains derived from one specimen sequenced in a study of T cell repertoires in cytomegalovirus infection. TCRdb re-called the reads with MiXCR, one entry per CDR3 protein. The profile shows hundreds of thousands of distinct CDR3 sequences, about two fifths of them singletons. Antigen specificity for these receptors is unknown. Sequencing used cultured PBMCs, obtained from culture after CMV antigen stimulation. The receptors originated from a human donor in good health (CMV status not recorded). Some clones in this sample may be carry-over from other donors' samples.

The CDR3 DNA reads as TGCGCCAGCAGCGCGACAGGTCTCTTGGACATTCAGTACTTC. Its translation: CASSATGLLDIQYF. The rearrangement uses TRBV5-1 and TRBJ2-4; possibly TRBD1 for D (6 bases). Between the trimmed V and J ends, which lost 4 bases and 8 bases, there was a span of 16 bases. Germline loops: CDR1 SGHRS, CDR2 YFSETQ. The CDR3 contains 14 residues.

This clonotype has only a few counts. The gene calls are TRBV7-2 and TRBJ1-2, with D unresolved. CDR3 length equals 13 residues. CDR1 and CDR2 (germline): SGHTA, FQGNSA. V lost 5 bases and J lost 11, with 18 bases in between. In nucleotides, the CDR3 is TGTGCCAGCAGCCTATCTCAGGAAGGTGGTTACACCTTC. It is translated as CASSLSQEGGYTF.

The chain joins TRBV19 to TRBJ2-7; D is possibly TRBD2 (5 bases). CDR1 and CDR2 (germline): LNHDA, SQIVND (reference sequence). The ends were cut back, 1 base at V and 5 bases at J, with 9 bases in the middle. The CDR3 is 13 amino acids. DNA for the CDR3: TGTGCCAGTAGTATAGTCGGTAGCGACGAGCAGTACTTC. Translation gives CASSIVGSDEQYF.

There are a few counts of this clonotype. The gene calls are TRBV2 and TRBJ2-2; D call uncertain. Germline assignment: CDR1 SNHLY and CDR2 FYNNEI. With 4 bases removed from V and 5 bases from J, the gap between germline ends came to 8 bases. The CDR3 has 13 amino acids. The CDR3 sequence is CASSVFGTGELFF. CDR3 sequence (DNA): TGTGCCAGCAGTGTTTTCGGGACCGGGGAGCTGTTTTTT.

This clonotype has just a few counts. This chain links TRBV12-3 or TRBV12-4 with TRBJ2-1; no firm D call. Trimming took off 7 bases at V and 5 bases at J, with 24 bases between the two ends. The CDR3 runs to 17 residues. The CDR3 sequence is CASTFILVDPINNEQFF. In DNA, the CDR3 is TGTGCCAGCACTTTTATTCTGGTGGACCCTATAAACAATGAGCAGTTCTTC.

This clonotype was recorded a few times. V and J are TRBV7-6 and TRBJ2-1, with D possibly being TRBD2 (6 bases). The CDR3 contains 16 residues. The V end was cut by 5 bases, the J end by 5 bases, with 19 bases between. The germline gives CDR1 SGHVS, CDR2 FNYEAQ. As DNA, the CDR3 is TGTGCCAGCAGCCCGAGAGGGGCGGGGCTCGACAATGAGCAGTTCTTC. Its protein product is CASSPRGAGLDNEQFF.

The chain uses TRBV6-2 or TRBV6-3 and TRBJ1-4; D is undetermined. The V end lost 2 bases, the J end lost 1 base, and 11 bases lay between the germline ends. Germline values: CDR1 MNHEY, CDR2 SVGEGT. The CDR3 contains 16 residues. The CDR3 bases are TGTGCCAGCAGTTACGGGCCGTGGCGAACTAATGAAAAACTGTTTTTT. Amino acids: CASSYGPWRTNEKLFF.

A remark on this clonotype: The junction departs from germline at one end; a sequencing error may be responsible. The chain couples TRBV19 to TRBJ2-1; 11 nucleotides agree with TRBD2. Per the germline V gene, CDR1 is LNHDA and CDR2 is SQIVND (reference sequence). This CDR3 contains 17 residues. Here the CDR3 reads CASRIAGGPYLYNEQFF. The CDR3 DNA follows: TGTGCCAGTAGAATAGCGGGAGGGCCATACCTGTACAATGAGCAGTTCTTC.

There are a few counts of this clonotype. The rearrangement uses TRBV7-6 and TRBJ1-6, with unresolved D. The V gene's germline CDR1 is SGHVS and CDR2 FNYEAQ. The CDR3 runs to 14 residues. With 1 base removed from V and 4 bases from J, the gap between germline ends came to 5 bases. The CDR3 protein is CASSLDGYNSPLHF. The CDR3 nucleotides read TGTGCCAGCAGCTTAGATGGGTATAATTCACCCCTCCACTTT.

This chain's CDR3 is CASSTRQGTFYGYTF. As DNA, the CDR3 is TGTGCCAGCAGTACTCGGCAGGGGACCTTCTATGGCTACACCTTC. This chain links TRBV27 with TRBJ1-2, with TRBD1 as a possible D gene (6 bases). Germline lookup yields CDR1 MNHEY and CDR2 SMNVEV (reference sequence). The V and J ends lost 5 bases and 4 bases respectively, with 17 bases between them. The CDR3 consists of 15 residues.

The chain is built from TRBV12-3 or TRBV12-4 and TRBJ2-2, with 14 positions matching TRBD2. This CDR3 has 17 amino acids. J lost 6 bases, V lost 2 bases, and 5 bases had no gene match. Here the CDR3 reads CASSLKTSGRGPGELFF. The DNA of the CDR3 is TGTGCCAGCAGTTTAAAGACTAGCGGGAGGGGCCCCGGGGAGCTGTTTTTT.

A few counts support this clonotype. The gene calls are TRBV7-8 and TRBJ2-1, with a possible D match to TRBD1 (5 bases). Germline assignment: CDR1 SGHVS and CDR2 FQNEAQ. The CDR3 sequence is 15 residues long. Between the trimmed V and J ends, which lost 3 bases and 10 bases, there was a span of 19 bases. The CDR3 spells CASSLGRAGPGEQFF. The CDR3 DNA reads as TGTGCCAGCAGCTTGGGCAGGGCAGGACCTGGGGAGCAGTTCTTC.

In this sample, this clonotype turned up once. The junction does not match germline at one end; this may be a read error. The chain has TRBV7-2 and TRBJ1-5; D not certain. The CDR3 sequence is 13 residues long. Per the germline V gene, CDR1 is SGHTA and CDR2 is FQGNSA. The CDR3, as DNA: TGTGCCAGCAGCTTAGGGTGGAATCAGCCCCAGCGTTTT. This translates into CASSLGWNQPQRF.

This rearrangement joins TRBV5-5 to TRBJ2-3; 9 positions match TRBD2. Per germline, CDR1 SGHKS and CDR2 YYEKEE (reference sequence). The length of the CDR3 is 16 residues. The V and J ends lost 4 bases and 0 bases, in that order; junction bases with no gene match: 6. CDR3 amino acids: CASSLQAGGSTDTQYF. Written as DNA, the CDR3 is TGTGCCAGCAGCCTTCAAGCGGGGGGCAGCACAGATACGCAGTATTTT.

The chain couples TRBV6-2 or TRBV6-3 to TRBJ2-5; TRBD2 matches 11 bases. J was trimmed by 5 bases and V by 7 bases; bases with no gene match: 9. The germline gives CDR1 MNHEY, CDR2 SVGEGT. The CDR3 is made up of 15 amino acids. The CDR3 DNA follows: TGTGCCAGCACCCTACGGACTAGCGGGTTGGAGACCCAGTACTTC. Translating gives CASTLRTSGLETQYF.

J is TRBJ1-5 and V is TRBV4-1; D is undetermined. The germline V gene has CDR1 MGHRA and CDR2 YSYEKL. The V end lost 1 base, the J end lost 3 bases, and 7 bases lay between the germline ends. The CDR3 length is 14 residues. This CDR3 reads CASSQGQPNQPQHF. DNA for the CDR3: TGCGCCAGCAGCCAAGGGCAGCCCAATCAGCCCCAGCATTTT.

The chain couples TRBV27 to TRBJ1-5; perhaps TRBD1 as D (5 bases). Germline V lookup: CDR1 MNHEY, CDR2 SMNVEV (reference sequence). The CDR3 is 14 residues long. V was clipped by 4 bases and J by 6 bases, with 13 bases between them. The CDR3 DNA reads as TGTGCCAGCAGTTCCCAGGGAGGAGGTCAGCCCCAGCATTTT. Its translation is CASSSQGGGQPQHF.

The table lists this clonotype with a few counts. The chain has TRBV7-2 and TRBJ2-5; 7 bases line up with TRBD2. V dropped 5 bases and J dropped 2; count of bases not matched to a gene: 8. CDR1 is SGHTA and CDR2 is FQGNSA in the germline V gene. This CDR3 comprises 15 residues. In DNA, the CDR3 is TGTGCCAGCAGCCGCGTGGTGGGGGGGCAAGAGACCCAGTACTTC. This sequence encodes CASSRVVGGQETQYF.

The chain links TRBV2 to TRBJ1-5; D gene uncertain. With 4 bases removed from V and 2 bases from J, the gap between germline ends came to 6 bases. Germline V lookup: CDR1 SNHLY, CDR2 FYNNEI. There are 13 residues in the CDR3. The DNA for the CDR3 is TGTGCCAGCAGTGTCAGGCGCAATCAGCCCCAGCATTTT. Translating gives CASSVRRNQPQHF.

In nucleotides, the CDR3 is TGTGCCAGCAGCAGACCCCGGACAGGGAACACCGGGGAGCTGTTTTTT. Protein product: CASSRPRTGNTGELFF. The rearrangement links TRBV7-2 to TRBJ2-2; 7 nucleotides align to TRBD1. V trimming: 5 bases; J trimming: 1 base; junction bases outside the gene matches: 7. The germline V gene encodes CDR1 SGHTA and CDR2 FQGNSA. CDR3 length: 16 amino acids. Combining the CDR3 with reference TRBV7-2 and TRBJ2-2 gives the whole variable domain GAGVSQSPSNKVTEKGKDVELRCDPISGHTALYWYRQSLGQGLEFLIYFQGNSAPDKSGLPSDRFSAERTGGSVSTLTIQRTQQEDSAVYLCASSRPRTGNTGELFFGEGSRLTVL.

This rearrangement joins TRBV6-5 to TRBJ1-4; D possibly corresponds to TRBD1 (5 bases). Per germline, CDR1 MNHEY and CDR2 SVGAGI. This CDR3 is built from 17 residues. V dropped 2 bases and J dropped 2 bases, with 15 bases sitting between them. CDR3 region: CASSYPGVGHTNEKLFF. The CDR3 DNA reads TGTGCCAGCAGTTACCCCGGAGTGGGGCACACTAATGAAAAACTGTTTTTT.

This chain connects TRBV5-6 to TRBJ1-2; TRBD1 agrees at 7 bases. V shed 7 bases and J 4 bases; nucleotides not matched to a gene: 4. CDR1 and CDR2 (germline): SGHDT, YYEEEE. This CDR3 has 12 residues. The CDR3 nucleotides read TGTGCCAGCGACAGGGCAGGCTATGGCTACACCTTC. Its protein product is CASDRAGYGYTF.

V is TRBV28 and J is TRBJ1-4; no reliable D call. Trimming stripped 2 bases from V and 11 bases from J, with 12 bases between. Per germline, CDR1 MDHEN and CDR2 SYDVKM. The CDR3 is made up of 13 amino acids. CDR3 protein: CASSLVSVGKLFF. DNA of the CDR3: TGTGCCAGCAGTTTAGTATCGGTGGGGAAACTGTTTTTT.